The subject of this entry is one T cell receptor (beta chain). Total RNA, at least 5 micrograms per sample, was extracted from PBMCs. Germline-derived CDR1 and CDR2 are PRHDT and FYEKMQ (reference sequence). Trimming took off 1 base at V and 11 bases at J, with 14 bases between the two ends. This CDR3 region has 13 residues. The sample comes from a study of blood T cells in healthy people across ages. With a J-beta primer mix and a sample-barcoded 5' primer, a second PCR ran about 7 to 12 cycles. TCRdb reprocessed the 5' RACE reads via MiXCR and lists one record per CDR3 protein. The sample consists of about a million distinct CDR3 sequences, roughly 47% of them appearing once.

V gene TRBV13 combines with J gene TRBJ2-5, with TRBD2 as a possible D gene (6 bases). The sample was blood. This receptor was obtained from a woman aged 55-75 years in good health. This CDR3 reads CASSLDVPGEQYF. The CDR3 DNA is TGTGCCAGCAGCTTAGATGTCCCGGGGGAGCAGTACTTC.